This T cell receptor (beta chain) was sequenced in a study of T cells in Graves' hyperthyroidism and ophthalmopathy. Active moderate-to-severe ophthalmopathy, Clinical Activity Score at least 3, NOSPECS at least 4, under 3 months' duration. Amplified TCR beta CDR3 regions came from RNA transcripts. RT-PCR in the first round (using the HTBI primer set) targeted the TCR CDR3. TCRdb re-called the multiplex PCR reads through MiXCR, storing one row per CDR3 protein. The table lists around 400,000 distinct CDR3 sequences, 13% to 15% of them singletons. Findings and limits, study-wide: Within blood appeared most thyroid clonotypes that had expanded above 0.001.

This clonotype was recorded at least ten times. Its specificity is unknown. The V and J ends lost 3 bases and 1 base respectively, with 7 bases between them. Germline lookup yields CDR1 GTSNPN and CDR2 SVGIG (reference sequence). The CDR3 has 13 residues. The specimen sequenced was blood. This chain uses TRBV30 with TRBJ1-5; D is uncertain. This clonotype was obtained from a woman aged 55-70 years with Graves' ophthalmopathy. The DNA of the CDR3 is TGTGCCTGGAGCGCCCGGAGCAATCAGCCCCAGCATTTT. It encodes CAWSARSNQPQHF.